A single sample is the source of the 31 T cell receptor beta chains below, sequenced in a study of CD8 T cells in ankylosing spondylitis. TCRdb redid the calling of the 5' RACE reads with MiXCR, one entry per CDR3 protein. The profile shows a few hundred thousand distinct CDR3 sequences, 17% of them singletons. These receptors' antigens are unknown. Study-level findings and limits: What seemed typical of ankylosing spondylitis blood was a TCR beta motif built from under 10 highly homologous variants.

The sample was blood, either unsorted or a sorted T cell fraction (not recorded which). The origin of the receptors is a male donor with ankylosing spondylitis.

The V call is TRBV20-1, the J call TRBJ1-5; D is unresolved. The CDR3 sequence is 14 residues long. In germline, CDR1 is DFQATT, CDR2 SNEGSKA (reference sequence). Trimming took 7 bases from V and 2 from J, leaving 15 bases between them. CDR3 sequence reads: CSVGWTGGNQPQHF. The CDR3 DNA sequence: TGCAGTGTTGGCTGGACGGGCGGCAATCAGCCCCAGCATTTT.

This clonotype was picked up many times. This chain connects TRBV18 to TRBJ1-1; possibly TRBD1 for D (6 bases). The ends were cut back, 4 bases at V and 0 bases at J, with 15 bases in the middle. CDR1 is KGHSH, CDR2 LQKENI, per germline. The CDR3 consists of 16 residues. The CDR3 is CASSLGQPKMNTEAFF. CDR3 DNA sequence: TGTGCCAGCTCACTTGGACAGCCAAAAATGAACACTGAAGCTTTCTTT.

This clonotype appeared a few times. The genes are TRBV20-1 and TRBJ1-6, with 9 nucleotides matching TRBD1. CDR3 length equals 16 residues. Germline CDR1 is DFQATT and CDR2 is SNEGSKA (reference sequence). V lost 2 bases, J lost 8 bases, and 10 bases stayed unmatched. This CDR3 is CSARSQGQGSYSPLHF. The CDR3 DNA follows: TGCAGTGCTAGATCCCAAGGACAGGGGAGTTATTCACCCCTCCACTTT.

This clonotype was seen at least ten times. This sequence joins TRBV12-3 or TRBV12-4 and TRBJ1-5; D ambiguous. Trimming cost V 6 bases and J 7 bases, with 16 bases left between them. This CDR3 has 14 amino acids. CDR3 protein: CASSWELSRQPQHF. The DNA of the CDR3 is TGTGCCAGCAGCTGGGAGCTCTCCCGACAGCCCCAGCATTTT.

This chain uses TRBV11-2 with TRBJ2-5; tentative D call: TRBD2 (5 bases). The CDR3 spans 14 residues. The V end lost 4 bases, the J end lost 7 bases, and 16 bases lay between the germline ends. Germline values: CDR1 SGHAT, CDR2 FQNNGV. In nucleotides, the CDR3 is TGTGCCAGCAGCTCCACTGGACTGTCGACGACCCAGTACTTC. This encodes CASSSTGLSTTQYF.

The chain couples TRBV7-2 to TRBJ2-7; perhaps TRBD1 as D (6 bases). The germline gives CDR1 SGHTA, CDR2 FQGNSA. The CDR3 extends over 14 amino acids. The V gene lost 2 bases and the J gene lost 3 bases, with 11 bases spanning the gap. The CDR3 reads CASSLPRGHYEQYF. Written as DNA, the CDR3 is TGTGCCAGCAGCTTACCCCGGGGACACTACGAGCAGTACTTC. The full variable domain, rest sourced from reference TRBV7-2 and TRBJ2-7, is GAGVSQSPSNKVTEKGKDVELRCDPISGHTALYWYRQSLGQGLEFLIYFQGNSAPDKSGLPSDRFSAERTGGSVSTLTIQRTQQEDSAVYLCASSLPRGHYEQYFGPGTRLTVT.

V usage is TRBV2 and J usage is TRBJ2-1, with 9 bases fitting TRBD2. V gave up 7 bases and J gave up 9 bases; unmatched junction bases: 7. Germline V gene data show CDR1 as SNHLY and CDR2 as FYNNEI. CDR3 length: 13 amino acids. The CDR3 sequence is CASKDSGSGEQFF. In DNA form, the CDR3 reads TGTGCCAGCAAGGATAGCGGGAGTGGTGAGCAGTTCTTC.

The CDR3 region is CSARPQGGNQPQHF. The CDR3 coding sequence is TGCAGTGCTAGACCCCAGGGGGGCAATCAGCCCCAGCATTTT. The chain carries TRBV20-1 and TRBJ1-5; 7 bases map to TRBD1. With 2 bases clipped from V and 2 bases from J, the junction kept 3 bases outside the gene matches. This CDR3 contains 14 residues. Germline V gene lookup returns CDR1 DFQATT and CDR2 SNEGSKA (reference sequence).

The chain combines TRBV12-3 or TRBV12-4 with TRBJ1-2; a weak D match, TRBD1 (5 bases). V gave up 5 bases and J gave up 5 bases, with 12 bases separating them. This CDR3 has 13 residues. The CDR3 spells CASSRDGLYGYTF. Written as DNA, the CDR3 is TGTGCCAGCAGTCGGGACGGACTATATGGCTACACCTTC.

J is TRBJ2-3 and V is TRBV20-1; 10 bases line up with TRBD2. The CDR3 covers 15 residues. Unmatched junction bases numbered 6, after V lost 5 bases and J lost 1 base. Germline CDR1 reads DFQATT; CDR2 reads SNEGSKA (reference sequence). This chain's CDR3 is CSASLAGAGTDTQYF. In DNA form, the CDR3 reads TGCAGTGCTTCCCTAGCGGGAGCGGGCACAGATACGCAGTATTTT.

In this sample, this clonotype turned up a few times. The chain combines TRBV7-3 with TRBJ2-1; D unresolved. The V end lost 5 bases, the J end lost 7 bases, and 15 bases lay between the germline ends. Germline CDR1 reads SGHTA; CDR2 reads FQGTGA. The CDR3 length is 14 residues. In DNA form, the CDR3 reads TGTGCCAGCAGCCCAGCCGTGGGCGGAAATGAGCAGTTCTTC. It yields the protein CASSPAVGGNEQFF.

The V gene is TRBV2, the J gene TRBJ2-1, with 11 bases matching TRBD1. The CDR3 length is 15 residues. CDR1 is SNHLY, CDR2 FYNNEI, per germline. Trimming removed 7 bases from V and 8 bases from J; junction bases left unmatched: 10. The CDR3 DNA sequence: TGTGCCAGCACTAGGACAGGGGGCGGATTTGATGAGCAGTTCTTC. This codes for CASTRTGGGFDEQFF.

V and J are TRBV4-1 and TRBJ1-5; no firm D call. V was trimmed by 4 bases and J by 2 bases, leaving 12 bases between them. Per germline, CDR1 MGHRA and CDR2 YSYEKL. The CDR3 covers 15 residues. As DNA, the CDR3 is TGCGCCAGCAGCCCTGGTGGGGAGGGCAATCAGCCCCAGCATTTT. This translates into CASSPGGEGNQPQHF.

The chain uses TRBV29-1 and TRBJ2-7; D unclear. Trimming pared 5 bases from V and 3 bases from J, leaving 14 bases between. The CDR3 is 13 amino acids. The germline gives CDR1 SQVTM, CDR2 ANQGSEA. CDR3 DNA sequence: TGCAGCGTTTCGAAGGGTCCATACTACGAGCAGTACTTC. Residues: CSVSKGPYYEQYF.

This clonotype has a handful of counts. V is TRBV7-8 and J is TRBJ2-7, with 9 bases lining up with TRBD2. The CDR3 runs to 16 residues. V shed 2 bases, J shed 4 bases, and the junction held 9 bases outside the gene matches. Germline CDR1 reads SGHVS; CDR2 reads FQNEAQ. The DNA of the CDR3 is TGTGCCAGCAGCTTATCTCACCTAGCGGGAAATTACGAGCAGTACTTC. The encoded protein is CASSLSHLAGNYEQYF.

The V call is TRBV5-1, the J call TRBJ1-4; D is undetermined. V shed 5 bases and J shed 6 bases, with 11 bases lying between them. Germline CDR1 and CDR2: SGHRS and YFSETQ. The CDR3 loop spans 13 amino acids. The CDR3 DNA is TGCGCCAGCAGTCAGGTTTTGGATGAAAAACTGTTTTTT. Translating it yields CASSQVLDEKLFF.

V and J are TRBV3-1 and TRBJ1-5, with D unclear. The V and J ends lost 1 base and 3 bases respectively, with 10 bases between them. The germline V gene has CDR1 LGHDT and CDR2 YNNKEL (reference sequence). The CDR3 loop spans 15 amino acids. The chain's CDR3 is CASSQAGGVNQPQHF. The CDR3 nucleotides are TGTGCCAGCAGCCAAGCAGGAGGAGTCAATCAGCCCCAGCATTTT.

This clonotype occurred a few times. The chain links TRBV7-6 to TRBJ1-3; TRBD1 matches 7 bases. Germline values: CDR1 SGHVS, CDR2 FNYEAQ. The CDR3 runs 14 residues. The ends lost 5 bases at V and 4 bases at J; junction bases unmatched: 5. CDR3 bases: TGTGCCAGCAGCAAGACAGGGCAGGGAAACACCATATATTTT. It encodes CASSKTGQGNTIYF. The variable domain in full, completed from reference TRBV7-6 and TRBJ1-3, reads GAGVSQSPRYKVTKRGQDVALRCDPISGHVSLYWYRQALGQGPEFLTYFNYEAQQDKSGLPNDRFSAERPEGSISTLTIQRTEQRDSAMYRCASSKTGQGNTIYFGEGSWLTVV.

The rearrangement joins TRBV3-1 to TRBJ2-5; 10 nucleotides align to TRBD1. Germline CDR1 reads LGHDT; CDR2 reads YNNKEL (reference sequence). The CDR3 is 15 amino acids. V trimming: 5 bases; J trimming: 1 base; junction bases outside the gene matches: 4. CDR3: CASSNRDRGQETQYF. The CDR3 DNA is TGTGCCAGCAGCAACCGGGACAGGGGCCAAGAGACCCAGTACTTC.

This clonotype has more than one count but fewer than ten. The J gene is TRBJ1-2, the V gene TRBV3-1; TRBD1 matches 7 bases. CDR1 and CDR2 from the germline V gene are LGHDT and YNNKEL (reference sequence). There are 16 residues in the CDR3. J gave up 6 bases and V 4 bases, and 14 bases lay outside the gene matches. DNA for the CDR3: TGTGCCAGCAGCCCGAGGACAGGTTTCGTCTTCGATGGCTACACCTTC. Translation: CASSPRTGFVFDGYTF. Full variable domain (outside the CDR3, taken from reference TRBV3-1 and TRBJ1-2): DTAVSQTPKYLVTQMGNDKSIKCEQNLGHDTMYWYKQDSKKFLKIMFSYNNKELIINETVPNRFSPKSPDKAHLNLHINSLELGDSAVYFCASSPRTGFVFDGYTFGSGTRLTVV.

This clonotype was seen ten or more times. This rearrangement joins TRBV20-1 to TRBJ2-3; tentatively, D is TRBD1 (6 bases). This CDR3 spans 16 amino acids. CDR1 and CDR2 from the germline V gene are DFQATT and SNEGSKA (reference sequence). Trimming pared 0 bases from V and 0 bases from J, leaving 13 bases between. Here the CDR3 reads CSARDVSQGSTDTQYF. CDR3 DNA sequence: TGCAGTGCTAGAGACGTGTCACAGGGAAGCACAGATACGCAGTATTTT.

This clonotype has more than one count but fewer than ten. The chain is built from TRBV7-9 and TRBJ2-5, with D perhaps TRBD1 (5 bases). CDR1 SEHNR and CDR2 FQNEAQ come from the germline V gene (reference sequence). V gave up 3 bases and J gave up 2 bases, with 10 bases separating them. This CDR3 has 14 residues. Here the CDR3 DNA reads TGTGCCAGCAGCTTTTTGACAGTTCAAGAGACCCAGTACTTC. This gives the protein CASSFLTVQETQYF.

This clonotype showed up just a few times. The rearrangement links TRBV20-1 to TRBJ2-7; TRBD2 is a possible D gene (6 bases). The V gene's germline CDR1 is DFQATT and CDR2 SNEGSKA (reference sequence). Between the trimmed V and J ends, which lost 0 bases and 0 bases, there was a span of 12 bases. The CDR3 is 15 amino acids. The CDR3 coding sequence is TGCAGTGCTAGAGATGGGGGGACCCTCTCCTACGAGCAGTACTTC. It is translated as CSARDGGTLSYEQYF.

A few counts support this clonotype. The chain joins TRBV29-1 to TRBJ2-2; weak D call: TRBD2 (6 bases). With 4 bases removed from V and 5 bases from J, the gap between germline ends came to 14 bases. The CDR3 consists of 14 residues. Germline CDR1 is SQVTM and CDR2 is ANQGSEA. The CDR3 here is CSVGTGAGTGELFF. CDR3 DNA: TGCAGCGTTGGAACTGGTGCGGGGACCGGGGAGCTGTTTTTT.

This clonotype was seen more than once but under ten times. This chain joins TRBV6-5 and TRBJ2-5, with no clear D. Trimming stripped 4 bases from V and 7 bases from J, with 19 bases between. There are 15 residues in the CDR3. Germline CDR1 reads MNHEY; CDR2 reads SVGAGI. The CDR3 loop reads CASSLDAILSGTQYF. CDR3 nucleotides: TGTGCCAGCAGTTTAGATGCCATACTATCGGGGACCCAGTACTTC.

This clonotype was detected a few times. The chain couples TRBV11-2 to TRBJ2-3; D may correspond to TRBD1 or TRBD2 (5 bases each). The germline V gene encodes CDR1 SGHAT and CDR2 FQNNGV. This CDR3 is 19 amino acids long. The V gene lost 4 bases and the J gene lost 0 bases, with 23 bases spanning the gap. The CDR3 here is CASSSLRDGGWFSTDTQYF. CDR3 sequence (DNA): TGTGCCAGCAGCTCCCTCCGGGACGGAGGATGGTTTAGCACAGATACGCAGTATTTT.

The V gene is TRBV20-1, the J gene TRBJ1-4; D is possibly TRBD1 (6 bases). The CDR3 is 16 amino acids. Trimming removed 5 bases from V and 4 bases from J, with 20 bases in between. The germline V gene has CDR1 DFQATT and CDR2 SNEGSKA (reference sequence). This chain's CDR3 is CSARPTPRQVNEKLFF. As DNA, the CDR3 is TGCAGTGCTCGACCGACACCGCGACAGGTTAATGAAAAACTGTTTTTT.

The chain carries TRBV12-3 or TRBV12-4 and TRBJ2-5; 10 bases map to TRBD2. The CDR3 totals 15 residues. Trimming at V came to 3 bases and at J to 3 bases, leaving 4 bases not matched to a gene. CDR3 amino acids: CASSLRSGGKETQYF. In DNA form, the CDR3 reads TGTGCCAGCAGTTTGCGTAGCGGGGGGAAAGAGACCCAGTACTTC.

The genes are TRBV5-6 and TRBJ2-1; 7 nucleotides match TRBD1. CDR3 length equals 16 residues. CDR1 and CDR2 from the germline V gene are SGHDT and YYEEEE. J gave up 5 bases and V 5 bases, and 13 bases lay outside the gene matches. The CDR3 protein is CASSPPKGTANNEQFF. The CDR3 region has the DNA TGTGCCAGCAGTCCACCCAAAGGGACAGCCAACAATGAGCAGTTCTTC.

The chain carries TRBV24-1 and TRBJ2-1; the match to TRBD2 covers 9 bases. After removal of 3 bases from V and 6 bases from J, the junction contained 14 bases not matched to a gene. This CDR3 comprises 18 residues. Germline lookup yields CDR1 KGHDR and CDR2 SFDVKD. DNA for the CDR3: TGTGCCACCAGTGATAGGGTAGCGGGGGACCTCAAGGGCAATGAGCAGTTCTTC. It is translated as CATSDRVAGDLKGNEQFF.

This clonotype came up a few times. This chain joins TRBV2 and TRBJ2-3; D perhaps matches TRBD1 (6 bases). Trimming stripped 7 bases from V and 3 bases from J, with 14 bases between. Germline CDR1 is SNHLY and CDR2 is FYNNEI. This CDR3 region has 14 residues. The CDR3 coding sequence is TGTGCCAGCACTAGGACAGCCCAAACAGATACGCAGTATTTT. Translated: CASTRTAQTDTQYF. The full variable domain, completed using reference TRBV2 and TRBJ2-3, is EPEVTQTPSHQVTQMGQEVILRCVPISNHLYFYWYRQILGQKVEFLVSFYNNEISEKSEIFDDQFSVERPDGSNFTLKIRSTKLEDSAMYFCASTRTAQTDTQYFGPGTRLTVL.